This T cell receptor (beta chain) was identified in a study of blood T cell repertoires in COVID-19. The germline V gene has CDR1 SNHLY and CDR2 FYNNEI. The V gene lost 1 base and the J gene lost 5 bases, with 13 bases spanning the gap. This CDR3 region has 15 residues. The method was immunoSEQ multiplex PCR; TCRdb's version includes in-frame clones alone and lacks a portion of them. The sample yields about 240,000 clones, over 80% seen once. This TCR derives from a man younger than 45 who had recovered from COVID-19. The source material was peripheral blood. The chain employs TRBV2 and TRBJ2-3, with no clear D. CDR3 protein: CASSEGLVQQDTQYF. DNA for the CDR3: TGTGCCAGCAGTGAAGGTCTAGTTCAGCAAGATACGCAGTATTTT. The full variable domain, in which reference TRBV2 and TRBJ2-3 provide the parts outside the CDR3, is EPEVTQTPSHQVTQMGQEVILRCVPISNHLYFYWYRQILGQKVEFLVSFYNNEISEKSEIFDDQFSVERPDGSNFTLKIRSTKLEDSAMYFCASSEGLVQQDTQYFGPGTRLTVL.